Presented here are 26 T cell receptor beta chains from one specimen sequenced in a study of blood T cell repertoires in COVID-19. Libraries were prepared by immunoSEQ multiplex PCR; TCRdb keeps only in-frame clonotypes and omits some of them. This repertoire shows 350,000 to 550,000 clones, 70% to 90% found once; its top ten account for nearly 2%. Sequenced input: PBMCs or T cells enriched from blood (not recorded which). These receptor sequences come from a woman under 30 with acute COVID-19.

Many counts were recorded for this clone. CDR3 nucleotides: TGTGCCAGCACTACAGGTCGATCCTACAATGAGCAGTTCTTC. Its translation is CASTTGRSYNEQFF. The chain recombines TRBV7-9 with TRBJ2-1, with D possibly TRBD1 on 5 matching bases. Germline values: CDR1 SEHNR, CDR2 FQNEAQ (reference sequence). With 7 bases removed from V and 1 base from J, the gap between germline ends came to 11 bases. This CDR3 has 14 amino acids.

The chain has TRBV12-3 or TRBV12-4 and TRBJ1-2, with TRBD1 as a possible D gene (6 bases). The length of the CDR3 is 13 residues. Trimming shortened V by 4 bases and J by 4 bases, and 10 bases separated the two germline ends. DNA of the CDR3: TGTGCCAGCAGTTCCGAAGGGGGCTATGGCTACACCTTC. Translating gives CASSSEGGYGYTF.

This chain connects TRBV27 to TRBJ1-2, with 7 bases aligning to TRBD1. Germline V gene sequence: CDR1 MNHEY, CDR2 SMNVEV (reference sequence). Trimming took 5 bases from V and 4 from J; bases not matched to a gene: 7. The CDR3 runs 14 residues. In DNA, the CDR3 is TGTGCCAGCAGTGAGGCCGGGACAGTCTATGGCTACACCTTC. It specifies CASSEAGTVYGYTF.

This CDR3 reads CATSDTGGDGYTF. CDR3 DNA: TGTGCCACCAGTGATACAGGGGGAGATGGCTACACCTTC. The V gene is TRBV24-1, the J gene TRBJ1-2, with 8 bases aligning to TRBD1. This CDR3 has 13 residues. V trimming: 3 bases; J trimming: 6 bases; junction bases outside the gene matches: 2. Germline values: CDR1 KGHDR, CDR2 SFDVKD.

The J gene is TRBJ1-2, the V gene TRBV6-5; 7 bases match TRBD1. V dropped 0 bases and J dropped 4; count of bases not matched to a gene: 5. The CDR3 runs to 15 residues. Germline V CDR1 and CDR2: MNHEY, SVGAGI. In DNA form, the CDR3 reads TGTGCCAGCAGTTACTCACAGGACAGGCCCTATGGCTACACCTTC. Translated, it gives CASSYSQDRPYGYTF.

The rearrangement joins TRBV5-6 to TRBJ1-1; D may be TRBD1 (5 bases). V lost 2 bases to trimming and J lost 10 bases, with 9 bases between them. This CDR3 has 11 residues. Germline CDR1 is SGHDT and CDR2 is YYEEEE. CDR3 DNA: TGTGCCAGCAGCTTAGGGGAAGGAGCTTTCTTT. Encoded protein: CASSLGEGAFF. The full variable domain, rest sourced from reference TRBV5-6 and TRBJ1-1, is DAGVTQSPTHLIKTRGQQVTLRCSPKSGHDTVSWYQQALGQGPQFIFQYYEEEERQRGNFPDRFSGHQFPNYSSELNVNALLLGDSALYLCASSLGEGAFFGQGTRLTVV.

The V and J genes are TRBV10-3 and TRBJ2-5, with D tentatively TRBD1 (5 bases). Germline assignment: CDR1 ENHRY and CDR2 SYGVKD. The length of the CDR3 is 15 residues. The V and J ends lost 5 bases and 1 base respectively, with 14 bases between them. The chain's CDR3 is CAISRSPQGQETQYF. The CDR3 DNA follows: TGTGCCATCAGTAGGAGCCCCCAGGGCCAAGAGACCCAGTACTTC.

The chain uses TRBV7-2 and TRBJ1-2; tentative D call: TRBD1 (6 bases). Germline loops: CDR1 SGHTA, CDR2 FQGNSA. V shed 0 bases and J shed 8 bases, with 13 bases lying between them. There are 14 residues in the CDR3. The CDR3 spells CASSLARTDGGYTF. CDR3 nucleotide sequence: TGTGCCAGCAGCTTAGCTCGGACAGACGGGGGCTACACCTTC.

This clone was recorded once. V gene TRBV3-1 (or the pseudogene TRBV3-2) combines with J gene TRBJ2-1; the match to TRBD2 covers 10 bases. There are 14 residues in the CDR3. V shed 5 bases and J 5 bases; nucleotides not matched to a gene: 3. Germline V gene sequence: CDR1 LGHDT, CDR2 YNNKEL (reference sequence). CDR3 DNA: TGTGCCAGCAGCTCCGGACTAGCGGACAATGAGCAGTTCTTC. Encoded protein: CASSSGLADNEQFF.

V usage is TRBV5-1 and J usage is TRBJ2-3, with 8 bases lining up with TRBD2. This CDR3 comprises 14 residues. Germline V CDR1 and CDR2: SGHRS, YFSETQ. As DNA, the CDR3 is TGCGCATCAGGGCGGGGGGTTAGCACAGATACGCAGTATTTT. Its protein is CASGRGVSTDTQYF. The variable domain in full, completed from reference TRBV5-1 and TRBJ2-3, reads KAGVTQTPRYLIKTRGQQVTLSCSPISGHRSVSWYQQTPGQGLQFLFEYFSETQRNKGNFPGRFSGRQFSNSRSEMNVSTLELGDSALYLCASGRGVSTDTQYFGPGTRLTVL.

This rearrangement joins TRBV6-5 to TRBJ2-7, with TRBD1 matching 7 bases. Germline-derived CDR1 and CDR2 are MNHEY and SVGAGI. This CDR3 has 12 residues. The V segment lost 8 bases and the J segment 1 base; nucleotides outside the gene matches: 2. The CDR3 nucleotides read TGTGCCAGCCGGGGACAGTCCTACGAGCAGTACTTC. Protein: CASRGQSYEQYF.

The chain combines TRBV7-3 with TRBJ2-3, with TRBD2 matching 11 bases. In germline, CDR1 is SGHTA, CDR2 FQGTGA. CDR3 size: 16 residues. V lost 5 bases, J lost 1 base, and 5 bases stayed unmatched. In nucleotides, the CDR3 is TGTGCCAGCAGCGAACATAGCGGGGGGGGCACAGATACGCAGTATTTT. Translation: CASSEHSGGGTDTQYF.

To note about this clone: Different DNA sequences within this sample yield the same CDR3. The genes are TRBV12-3 or TRBV12-4 and TRBJ1-1; unclear D gene. The CDR3 runs 11 residues. The V gene lost 2 bases and the J gene lost 7 bases, with 5 bases spanning the gap. CDR3 in amino acids: CASSLSGEAFF. CDR3 bases: TGTGCCAGCAGTTTAAGCGGTGAAGCTTTCTTT.

This rearrangement joins TRBV4-1 to TRBJ2-2; weak D call: TRBD2 (5 bases). Germline CDR1 is MGHRA and CDR2 is YSYEKL. Trimming cost V 0 bases and J 6 bases, with 5 bases left between them. CDR3 length equals 13 residues. Here the CDR3 reads CASSQERAGELFF. CDR3 bases: TGCGCCAGCAGCCAAGAGAGGGCCGGGGAGCTGTTTTTT.

The J gene is TRBJ1-2, the V gene TRBV3-1 (or the pseudogene TRBV3-2); TRBD1 agrees at 9 bases. Germline CDR1 reads LGHDT; CDR2 reads YNNKEL (reference sequence). The V gene end was trimmed by 3 bases and the J gene end by 2 bases; junction bases not matched to a gene: 4. The CDR3 covers 15 residues. The CDR3 DNA reads TGTGCCAGCAGCCAGTCCGGACAGGGGAACTATGGCTACACCTTC. Translated: CASSQSGQGNYGYTF.

The chain combines TRBV6-5 with TRBJ2-7, with D perhaps matching TRBD1 (5 bases). This CDR3 spans 15 amino acids. V was trimmed by 0 bases and J by 3 bases, leaving 12 bases between them. Germline loops: CDR1 MNHEY, CDR2 SVGAGI. As DNA, the CDR3 is TGTGCCAGCAGTTACTCGCTTCAGGGTATCTACGAGCAGTACTTC. As protein: CASSYSLQGIYEQYF.

CDR3 sequence: CASSQWEREEVDTQYF. The CDR3 DNA reads TGTGCCAGCAGCCAATGGGAGCGGGAGGAGGTAGATACGCAGTATTTT. The chain employs TRBV14 and TRBJ2-3; 9 nucleotides line up with TRBD2. CDR1 SGHDN and CDR2 FVKESK come from the germline V gene. The CDR3 sequence is 16 residues long. The J segment lost 5 bases and the V segment lost 2 bases, leaving 8 bases of the junction unmatched.

This rearrangement joins TRBV30 to TRBJ1-5; tentatively, D is TRBD1 (6 bases). V was pared by 2 bases and J by 2 bases, with 10 bases between. The CDR3 length is 14 residues. Germline V CDR1 and CDR2: GTSNPN, SVGIG (reference sequence). As DNA, the CDR3 is TGTGCCTGGAGTCCCCGGACAGGCAATCAGCCCCAGCATTTT. Translated, it gives CAWSPRTGNQPQHF.

The V gene is TRBV5-1, the J gene TRBJ1-2; 10 bases are shared with TRBD1. This CDR3 contains 16 residues. The ends lost 4 bases at V and 4 bases at J; junction bases unmatched: 10. Per germline, CDR1 SGHRS and CDR2 YFSETQ. Here the CDR3 DNA reads TGCGCCAGCAGCCCGCGGGGACAGGGGCAATTCTATGGCTACACCTTC. Translating it yields CASSPRGQGQFYGYTF. The complete variable domain, with remaining parts taken from reference TRBV5-1 and TRBJ1-2, reads KAGVTQTPRYLIKTRGQQVTLSCSPISGHRSVSWYQQTPGQGLQFLFEYFSETQRNKGNFPGRFSGRQFSNSRSEMNVSTLELGDSALYLCASSPRGQGQFYGYTFGSGTRLTVV.

The chain uses TRBV20-1 and TRBJ2-7, with D possibly TRBD1 on 6 matching bases. The CDR3 has 14 residues. The germline gives CDR1 DFQATT, CDR2 SNEGSKA (reference sequence). Trimming took off 3 bases at V and 5 bases at J, with 17 bases between the two ends. CDR3 residues: CSASYRVGYNEQYF. For the CDR3, the DNA is TGCAGTGCTAGTTACAGGGTTGGTTACAACGAGCAGTACTTC.

In the case of this clone: One end of the junction fails to match germline, which may point to a read error. The chain uses TRBV7-7 and TRBJ2-3; 10 bases align to TRBD2. Germline V gives CDR1 SSHAT, CDR2 FNYEAQ (reference sequence). CDR3 length: 15 amino acids. The CDR3 region is CASSFGLAGTDTQYF. As DNA, the CDR3 is TGTGCTAGCAGCTTCGGACTAGCGGGCACAGATACGCAGTATTTT.

This chain uses TRBV5-1 with TRBJ2-3; possibly TRBD1 for D (6 bases). The CDR3 extends over 16 amino acids. Between the trimmed V and J ends, which lost 4 bases and 0 bases, there was a span of 15 bases. The germline CDR1 and CDR2 sequences are SGHRS and YFSETQ. CDR3 nucleotide sequence: TGCGCCAGCAGCGCAAGGACAGATGCTAGCACAGATACGCAGTATTTT. This codes for CASSARTDASTDTQYF.

This chain joins TRBV27 and TRBJ1-5; no definite D call. V lost 0 bases, J lost 1 base, and 7 bases lay in between. Germline V gene lookup returns CDR1 MNHEY and CDR2 SMNVEV (reference sequence). This CDR3 region has 15 residues. CDR3 DNA sequence: TGTGCCAGCAGTTTATCTTCCGGGAGCAATCAGCCCCAGCATTTT. This encodes CASSLSSGSNQPQHF.

The rearrangement uses TRBV6-5 and TRBJ1-4; D might be TRBD1 (5 bases). This CDR3 region has 13 residues. Germline assignment: CDR1 MNHEY and CDR2 SVGAGI. V shed 5 bases and J shed 3 bases, with 7 bases lying between them. The chain's CDR3 is CASSRGANEKLFF. The CDR3 region has the DNA TGTGCCAGCAGTAGGGGTGCTAATGAAAAACTGTTTTTT.

The chain uses TRBV7-2 and TRBJ1-4, with 9 positions matching TRBD1. V lost 5 bases and J lost 8; bases outside the gene matches: 6. The germline V gene has CDR1 SGHTA and CDR2 FQGNSA. The CDR3 consists of 14 residues. The CDR3 nucleotides read TGTGCCAGCAGCAAGGACAGGGGTTCCGAAAAACTGTTTTTT. It yields the protein CASSKDRGSEKLFF.

The chain uses TRBV5-1 and TRBJ1-6; D unresolved. There are 16 residues in the CDR3. The ends were cut back, 0 bases at V and 9 bases at J, with 16 bases in the middle. Germline assignment: CDR1 SGHRS and CDR2 YFSETQ. CDR3 amino acids: CASSLDSYKIGSPLHF. DNA of the CDR3: TGCGCCAGCAGCTTGGACAGCTATAAGATAGGTTCACCCCTCCACTTT.